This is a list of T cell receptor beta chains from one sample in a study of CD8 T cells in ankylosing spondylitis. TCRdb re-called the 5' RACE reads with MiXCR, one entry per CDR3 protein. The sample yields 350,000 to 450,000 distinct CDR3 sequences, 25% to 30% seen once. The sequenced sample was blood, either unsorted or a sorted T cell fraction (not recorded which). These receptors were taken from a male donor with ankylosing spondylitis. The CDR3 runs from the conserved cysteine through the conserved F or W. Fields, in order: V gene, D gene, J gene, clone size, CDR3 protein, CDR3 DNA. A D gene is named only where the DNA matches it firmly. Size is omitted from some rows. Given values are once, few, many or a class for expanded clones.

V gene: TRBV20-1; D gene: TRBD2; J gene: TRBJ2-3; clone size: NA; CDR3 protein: CSARYSGRAGDTQYF; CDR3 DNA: TGCAGTGCTAGGTATAGCGGGAGGGCCGGAGATACGCAGTATTTT
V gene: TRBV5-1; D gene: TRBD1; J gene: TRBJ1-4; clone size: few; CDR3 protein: CASTQGAVGTNEKLFF; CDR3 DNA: TGCGCCTCAACGCAGGGGGCGGTGGGAACTAATGAAAAACTGTTTTTT
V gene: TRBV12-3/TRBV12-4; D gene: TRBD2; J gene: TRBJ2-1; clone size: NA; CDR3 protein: CASSKGLAGEFSWFF; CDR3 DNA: TGTGCCAGCAGTAAGGGACTAGCGGGAGAGTTTTCTTGGTTCTTC
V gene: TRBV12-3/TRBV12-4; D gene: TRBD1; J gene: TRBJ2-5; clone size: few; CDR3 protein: CASGGTGTETQYF; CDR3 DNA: TGTGCCAGCGGAGGGACAGGGACAGAGACCCAGTACTTC
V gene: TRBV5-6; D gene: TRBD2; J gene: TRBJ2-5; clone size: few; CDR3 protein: CASTPGLVEETQYF; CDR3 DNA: TGTGCCAGCACCCCCGGACTAGTGGAAGAGACCCAGTACTTC
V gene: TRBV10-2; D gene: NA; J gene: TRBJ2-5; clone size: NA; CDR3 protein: CASSEGWESVETQYF; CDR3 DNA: TGCGCCAGCAGTGAGGGTTGGGAGTCTGTAGAGACCCAGTACTTC
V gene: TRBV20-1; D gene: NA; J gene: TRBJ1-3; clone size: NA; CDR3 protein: CSARILDRSFSGNTIYF; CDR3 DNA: TGCAGTGCTCGGATTCTAGACAGGAGCTTCTCTGGAAACACCATATATTTT
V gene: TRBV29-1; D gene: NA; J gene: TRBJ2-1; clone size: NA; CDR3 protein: CSVENRSNEQFF; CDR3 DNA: TGCAGCGTTGAAAACCGGTCCAATGAGCAGTTCTTC
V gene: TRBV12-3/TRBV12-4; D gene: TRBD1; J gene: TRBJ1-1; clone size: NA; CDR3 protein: CASRTDRAGTEAFF; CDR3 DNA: TGTGCCAGCAGAACCGACAGGGCGGGCACTGAAGCTTTCTTT
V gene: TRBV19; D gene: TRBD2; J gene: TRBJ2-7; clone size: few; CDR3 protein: CASRTSGRNEQYF; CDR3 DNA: TGTGCCAGTAGAACTAGCGGGAGGAACGAGCAGTACTTC
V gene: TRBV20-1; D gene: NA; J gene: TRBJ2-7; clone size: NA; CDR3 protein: CSARGPERQYF; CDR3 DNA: TGCAGTGCTCGGGGCCCGGAGAGGCAGTACTTC
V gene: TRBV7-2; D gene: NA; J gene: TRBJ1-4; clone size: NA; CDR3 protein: CASSRGGAEEKLFF; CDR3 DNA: TGTGCCAGCAGCCGAGGGGGGGCTGAGGAAAAACTGTTTTTT
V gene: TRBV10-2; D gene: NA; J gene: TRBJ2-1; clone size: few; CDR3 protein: CASSGVSLYNEQFF; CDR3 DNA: TGCGCCAGCAGTGGGGTTTCTCTATACAATGAGCAGTTCTTC
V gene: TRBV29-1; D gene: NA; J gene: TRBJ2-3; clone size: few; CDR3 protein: CSVDGTPSSTDTQYF; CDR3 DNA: TGCAGCGTGGATGGGACTCCATCTAGCACAGATACGCAGTATTTT
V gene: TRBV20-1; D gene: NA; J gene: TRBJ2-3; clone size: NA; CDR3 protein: CSAPPVESTDTQYF; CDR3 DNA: TGCAGTGCCCCCCCGGTGGAAAGCACAGATACGCAGTATTTT
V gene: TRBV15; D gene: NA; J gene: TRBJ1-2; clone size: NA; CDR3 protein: CATSGRASPGNYGYTF; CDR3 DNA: TGTGCCACCAGCGGGCGGGCCAGTCCCGGGAACTATGGCTACACCTTC
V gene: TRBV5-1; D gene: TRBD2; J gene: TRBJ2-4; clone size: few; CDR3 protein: CASSSGGGRAKNIQYF; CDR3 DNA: TGCGCCAGCAGCTCGGGGGGCGGGAGGGCCAAAAACATTCAGTACTTC
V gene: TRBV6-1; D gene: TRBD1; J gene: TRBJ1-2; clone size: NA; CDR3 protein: CASRPGTGNLYGYTF; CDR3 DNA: TGTGCCAGCAGACCCGGGACAGGCAATTTGTATGGCTACACCTTC
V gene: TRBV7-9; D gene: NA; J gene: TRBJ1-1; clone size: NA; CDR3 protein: CASIPSEAFF; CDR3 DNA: TGTGCCAGTATTCCGTCGGAAGCTTTCTTT
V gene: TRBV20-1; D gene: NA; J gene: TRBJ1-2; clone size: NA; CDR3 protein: CSANRVEGGYTF; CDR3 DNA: TGCAGTGCTAATCGGGTGGAGGGAGGCTACACCTTC
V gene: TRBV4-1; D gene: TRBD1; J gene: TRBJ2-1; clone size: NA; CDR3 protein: CASSHEGQGYNEQFF; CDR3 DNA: TGCGCCAGCAGCCACGAGGGACAGGGATACAATGAGCAGTTCTTC
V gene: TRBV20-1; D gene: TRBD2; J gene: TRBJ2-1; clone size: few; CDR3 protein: CSASRLAGGGSEQFF; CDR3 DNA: TGCAGTGCCAGTAGGCTAGCGGGAGGGGGTAGTGAGCAGTTCTTC
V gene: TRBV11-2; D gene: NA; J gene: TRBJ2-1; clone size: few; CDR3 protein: CASSFYFPAYNEQFF; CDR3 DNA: TGTGCCAGCAGCTTTTACTTTCCGGCCTACAATGAGCAGTTCTTC
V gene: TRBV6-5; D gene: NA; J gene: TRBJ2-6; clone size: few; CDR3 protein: CASSYSVGEMSSGANVLTF; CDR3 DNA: TGTGCCAGCAGTTACTCGGTGGGGGAAATGTCCTCTGGGGCCAACGTCCTGACTTTC
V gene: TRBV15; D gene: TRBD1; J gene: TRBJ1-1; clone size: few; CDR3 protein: CATSIDRGGWTEAFF; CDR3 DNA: TGTGCCACCAGCATAGACAGGGGAGGGTGGACTGAAGCTTTCTTT
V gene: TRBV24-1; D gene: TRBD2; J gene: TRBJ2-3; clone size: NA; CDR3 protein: CATSDRLAGRGDTQYF; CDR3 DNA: TGTGCCACCAGTGACCGACTAGCGGGAAGGGGGGATACGCAGTATTTT
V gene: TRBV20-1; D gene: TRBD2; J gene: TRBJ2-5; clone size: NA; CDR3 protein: CSAPAGGGETQYF; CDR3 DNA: TGCAGTGCTCCAGCGGGAGGCGGGGAGACCCAGTACTTC
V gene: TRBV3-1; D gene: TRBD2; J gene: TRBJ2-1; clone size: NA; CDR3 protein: CASSQGLAGGIYEQFF; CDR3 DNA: TGTGCCAGCAGCCAAGGACTAGCGGGAGGTATCTATGAGCAGTTCTTC
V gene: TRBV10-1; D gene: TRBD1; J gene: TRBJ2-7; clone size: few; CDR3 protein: CASSDVQGADEQYF; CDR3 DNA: TGCGCCAGCAGTGACGTACAGGGGGCCGATGAGCAGTACTTC
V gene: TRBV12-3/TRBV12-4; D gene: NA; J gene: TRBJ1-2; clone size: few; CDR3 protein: CASGADRRLAYGYTF; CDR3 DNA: TGTGCCAGCGGAGCCGACAGAAGATTGGCCTATGGCTACACCTTC
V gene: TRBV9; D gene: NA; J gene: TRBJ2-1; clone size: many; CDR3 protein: CASSPDSFGEQFF; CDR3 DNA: TGTGCCAGCAGCCCTGACAGTTTTGGTGAGCAGTTCTTC
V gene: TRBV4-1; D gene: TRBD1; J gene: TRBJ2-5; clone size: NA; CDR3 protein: CASSFAGQGETQYF; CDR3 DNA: TGCGCCAGCAGCTTTGCGGGACAGGGGGAGACCCAGTACTTC
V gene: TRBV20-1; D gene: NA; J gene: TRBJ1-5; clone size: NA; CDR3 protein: CSAIRDRPLDQPQHF; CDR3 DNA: TGCAGTGCTATCCGGGATCGGCCCTTAGATCAGCCCCAGCATTTT
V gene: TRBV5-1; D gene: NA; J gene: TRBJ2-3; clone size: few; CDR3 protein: CASMVAGATDTQYF; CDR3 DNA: TGCGCCAGCATGGTGGCGGGGGCCACAGATACGCAGTATTTT
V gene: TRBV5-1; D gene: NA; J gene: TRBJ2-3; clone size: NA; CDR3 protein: CASSGATTDTQYF; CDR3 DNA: TGCGCCAGCAGCGGAGCAACCACAGATACGCAGTATTTT
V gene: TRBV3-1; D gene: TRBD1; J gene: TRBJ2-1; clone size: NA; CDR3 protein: CASSRPGTETRVGQFF; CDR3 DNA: TGTGCCAGCAGCCGACCCGGGACAGAGACGAGAGTCGGACAGTTCTTC
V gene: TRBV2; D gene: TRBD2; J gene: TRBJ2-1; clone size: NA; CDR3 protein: CASSPRPGTSAVNEQFF; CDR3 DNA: TGTGCCAGCAGTCCCAGACCCGGGACTAGCGCTGTTAATGAGCAGTTCTTC
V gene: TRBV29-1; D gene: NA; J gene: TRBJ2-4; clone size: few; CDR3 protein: CSVRPVLAKNIQYF; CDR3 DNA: TGCAGCGTGAGACCAGTTCTAGCCAAAAACATTCAGTACTTC
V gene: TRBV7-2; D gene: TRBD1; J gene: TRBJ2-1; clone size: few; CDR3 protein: CASSPDRGRNEQFF; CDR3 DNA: TGTGCCAGCAGCCCCGACAGGGGGCGGAATGAGCAGTTCTTC
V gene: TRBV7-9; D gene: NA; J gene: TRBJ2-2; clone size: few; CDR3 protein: CASSLETGELFF; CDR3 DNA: TGTGCCAGCAGTTTGGAAACCGGGGAGCTGTTTTTT
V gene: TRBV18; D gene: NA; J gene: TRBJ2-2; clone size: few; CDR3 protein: CASSPSGALTGELFF; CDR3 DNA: TGTGCCAGCTCACCATCGGGGGCGTTAACCGGGGAGCTGTTTTTT
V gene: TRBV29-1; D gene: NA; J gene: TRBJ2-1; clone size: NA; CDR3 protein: CSVEARFSDEQFF; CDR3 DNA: TGCAGCGTTGAAGCCCGTTTCTCGGATGAGCAGTTCTTC
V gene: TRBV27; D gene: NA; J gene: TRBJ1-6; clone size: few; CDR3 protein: CASSARRGSYNSPLHF; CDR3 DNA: TGTGCCAGCAGTGCTCGTAGGGGCTCCTATAATTCACCCCTCCACTTT
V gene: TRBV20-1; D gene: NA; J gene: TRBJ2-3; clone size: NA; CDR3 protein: CSARAARYTDTQYF; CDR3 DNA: TGCAGTGCCCGAGCAGCTAGATACACAGATACGCAGTATTTT
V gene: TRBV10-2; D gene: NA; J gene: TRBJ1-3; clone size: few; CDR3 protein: CASSEDWARNTIYF; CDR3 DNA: TGCGCCAGCAGTGAAGACTGGGCTAGAAACACCATATATTTT
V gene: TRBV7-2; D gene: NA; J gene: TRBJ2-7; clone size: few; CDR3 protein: CASSLTASDTYEQYF; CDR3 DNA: TGTGCCAGCAGCTTAACGGCTAGCGATACCTACGAGCAGTACTTC
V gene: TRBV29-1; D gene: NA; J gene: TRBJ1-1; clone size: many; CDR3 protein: CSVEAQAANTEAFF; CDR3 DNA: TGCAGCGTTGAAGCCCAAGCAGCGAACACTGAAGCTTTCTTT
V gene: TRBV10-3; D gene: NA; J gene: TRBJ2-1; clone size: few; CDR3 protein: CAIRAAQGSQPRYNEQFF; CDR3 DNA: TGTGCCATCAGGGCCGCCCAAGGGTCCCAGCCTCGGTACAATGAGCAGTTCTTC
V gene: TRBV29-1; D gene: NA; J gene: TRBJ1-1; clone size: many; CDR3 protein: CSVGRGVNTEAFF; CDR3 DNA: TGCAGCGTTGGCAGGGGCGTGAACACTGAAGCTTTCTTT
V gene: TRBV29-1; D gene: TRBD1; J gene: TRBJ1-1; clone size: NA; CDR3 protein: CSVSTGAVNTEAFF; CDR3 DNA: TGCAGCGTTTCGACAGGGGCAGTGAACACTGAAGCTTTCTTT
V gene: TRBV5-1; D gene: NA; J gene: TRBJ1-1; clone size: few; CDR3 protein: CASSWDFSNTEAFF; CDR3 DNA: TGCGCCAGCAGTTGGGACTTTTCGAACACTGAAGCTTTCTTT
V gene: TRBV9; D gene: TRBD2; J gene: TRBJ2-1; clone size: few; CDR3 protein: CASSSGLAGFSYNEQFF; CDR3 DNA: TGTGCCAGCAGCTCCGGACTAGCGGGATTCTCCTACAATGAGCAGTTCTTC
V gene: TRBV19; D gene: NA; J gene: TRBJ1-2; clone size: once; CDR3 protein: CASSIRRLHYGYTF; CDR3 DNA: TGTGCCAGTAGTATTCGTCGTCTTCACTATGGCTACACCTTC
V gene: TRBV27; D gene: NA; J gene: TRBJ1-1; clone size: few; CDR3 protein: CASSLLAGGKNTEAFF; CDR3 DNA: TGTGCCAGCAGTTTATTGGCCGGGGGTAAGAACACTGAAGCTTTCTTT
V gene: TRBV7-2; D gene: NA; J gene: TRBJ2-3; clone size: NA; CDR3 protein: CASSEGRFNTDTQYF; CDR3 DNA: TGTGCCAGCAGCGAGGGGCGGTTTAACACAGATACGCAGTATTTT